The 28 T cell receptor beta chains listed next were all sequenced from one sample in a study of control samples from healthy donors and cancer patients. The repertoire was sequenced with immunoSEQ multiplex PCR; TCRdb's copy has only in-frame clones and lacks some. Of 100,000 to 150,000 clones in the sample, over 85% are singletons; the top ten hold more than 6.5%. The specimen was PBMCs. These receptors came from a man aged 50 to 60 with head and neck cancer.

V is TRBV4-2 and J is TRBJ2-3; no definite D call. Deletions cut 3 bases from V and 2 bases from J, with 6 bases between. This CDR3 spans 13 amino acids. Germline CDR1 LGHNA, CDR2 YNFKEQ. CDR3 in amino acids: CASSQEYTDTQYF. The CDR3 DNA reads as TGTGCCAGCAGCCAGGAATACACAGATACGCAGTATTTT.

The rearrangement joins TRBV11-2 to TRBJ2-3; TRBD2 is a possible D gene (5 bases). The CDR3 has 14 residues. Germline-derived CDR1 and CDR2 are SGHAT and FQNNGV. V lost 5 bases and J 2 bases, leaving 11 bases between the germline ends. The DNA of the CDR3 is TGTGCCAGCAGCCCCAGACTAACCACAGATACGCAGTATTTT. It yields the protein CASSPRLTTDTQYF.

V gene TRBV10-2 combines with J gene TRBJ2-7; 9 positions agree with TRBD1. Unmatched junction bases numbered 4, after V lost 2 bases and J lost 2 bases. The CDR3 sequence is 15 residues long. Germline V gene sequence: CDR1 WSHSY, CDR2 SAAADI. CDR3 DNA: TGCGCCAGCAGTGAGGCGACAGGGGGGCCCTACGAGCAGTACTTC. Translating it yields CASSEATGGPYEQYF.

J is TRBJ2-5 and V is TRBV5-1; 9 bases match TRBD1. Germline CDR1 SGHRS, CDR2 YFSETQ. Trimming cost V 3 bases and J 4 bases; bases outside gene matches: 4. CDR3 length: 14 residues. This CDR3 is CASSYGQGRETQYF. The CDR3 region has the DNA TGCGCCAGCAGCTATGGACAGGGGCGAGAGACCCAGTACTTC.

In DNA, the CDR3 is TGTGCCAGCAGTTTACGGGAAAACAACCGCTACAATGAGCAGTTCTTC. The encoded protein is CASSLRENNRYNEQFF. The rearrangement links TRBV28 to TRBJ2-1, with a possible D match to TRBD2 (5 bases). Germline V gene sequence: CDR1 MDHEN, CDR2 SYDVKM. The CDR3 is 16 amino acids. Trimming shortened V by 2 bases and J by 3 bases, and 14 bases separated the two germline ends.

As DNA, the CDR3 is TGTGCCAGCAGTTCCCCCGCGAGGAGCTCCTACAATGAGCAGTTCTTC. Protein product: CASSSPARSSYNEQFF. The chain combines TRBV28 with TRBJ2-1; D gene ambiguous. V lost 4 bases and J 0 bases, leaving 13 bases between the germline ends. Germline CDR1 reads MDHEN; CDR2 reads SYDVKM. The CDR3 spans 16 residues.

The chain combines TRBV6-5 with TRBJ1-1; D is possibly TRBD1 (6 bases). Deletions cut 4 bases from V and 2 bases from J, with 17 bases between. This CDR3 comprises 16 residues. Per the germline V gene, CDR1 is MNHEY and CDR2 is SVGAGI. This CDR3 is CASSSNTGTPNTEAFF. The CDR3 coding sequence is TGTGCCAGCAGTTCAAATACAGGGACGCCTAACACTGAAGCTTTCTTT.

The chain carries TRBV2 and TRBJ2-7, with 8 positions matching TRBD2. In germline, CDR1 is SNHLY, CDR2 FYNNEI. CDR3 length: 12 amino acids. V shed 8 bases and J 1 base; nucleotides not matched to a gene: 1. CDR3: CASAGGSYEQYF. The CDR3 DNA sequence: TGTGCCAGCGCGGGGGGTTCCTACGAGCAGTACTTC.

The genes are TRBV28 and TRBJ1-5; D not certain. From germline, CDR1 is MDHEN and CDR2 SYDVKM. Trimming took 2 bases from V and 6 from J, leaving 14 bases between them. This CDR3 spans 15 amino acids. Written as DNA, the CDR3 is TGTGCCAGCAGTTTAGATCGGGGAAACCTTCAGCCCCAGCATTTT. It encodes CASSLDRGNLQPQHF.

This chain connects TRBV18 to TRBJ1-3; D is ambiguous. Trimming took 0 bases from V and 0 from J, leaving 6 bases between them. The CDR3 sequence is 15 residues long. Germline V CDR1 and CDR2: KGHSH, LQKENI. The CDR3: CASSPPRSSGNTIYF. Here the CDR3 DNA reads TGTGCCAGCTCACCACCGCGAAGCTCTGGAAACACCATATATTTT. The full variable domain, its missing parts supplied by reference TRBV18 and TRBJ1-3, is NAGVMQNPRHLVRRRGQEARLRCSPMKGHSHVYWYRQLPEEGLKFMVYLQKENIIDESGMPKERFSAEFPKEGPSILRIQQVVRGDSAAYFCASSPPRSSGNTIYFGEGSWLTVV.

The CDR3, as DNA: TGTGCCAGCAGTTGGACAGCTTATGGCTACACCTTC. This encodes CASSWTAYGYTF. V gene TRBV6-2 or TRBV6-3 combines with J gene TRBJ1-2; the D gene is possibly TRBD1 (6 bases). CDR1 MNHEY and CDR2 SVGEGT come from the germline V gene. The CDR3 is made up of 12 amino acids. Trimming took 4 bases from V and 5 from J, leaving 8 bases between them.

V gene TRBV5-4 combines with J gene TRBJ2-2; D possibly corresponds to TRBD2 (6 bases). Germline values: CDR1 SGHNT, CDR2 YYREEE (reference sequence). CDR3 length equals 16 residues. V lost 3 bases and J lost 4, with 16 bases in between. CDR3 in amino acids: CASSSMTVGGTGELFF. The CDR3 DNA reads TGTGCCAGCAGCTCGATGACAGTGGGGGGCACCGGGGAGCTGTTTTTT.

This chain joins TRBV10-3 and TRBJ2-7; TRBD1 matches at 10 bases. Trimming at V came to 7 bases and at J to 7 bases, leaving 7 bases not matched to a gene. The CDR3 is made up of 13 amino acids. Germline lookup yields CDR1 ENHRY and CDR2 SYGVKD. The CDR3 here is CAINSGTGEEQYF. DNA for the CDR3: TGTGCCATCAACTCCGGGACAGGGGAAGAGCAGTACTTC.

This clone occurred once. The V and J genes are TRBV27 and TRBJ2-1, with 14 bases matching TRBD2. V was clipped by 2 bases and J by 10 bases; unmatched bases: 4. Germline lookup yields CDR1 MNHEY and CDR2 SMNVEV (reference sequence). CDR3 length equals 15 residues. CDR3 amino acids: CASSLRLAGGREQFF. The CDR3 coding sequence is TGTGCCAGCAGTTTACGACTAGCGGGAGGGCGGGAGCAGTTCTTC.

The chain couples TRBV7-6 to TRBJ1-6, with TRBD1 identical over 7 bases. CDR3 size: 17 residues. V lost 4 bases, J lost 10 bases, and 16 bases stayed unmatched. The V gene's germline CDR1 is SGHVS and CDR2 FNYEAQ. The CDR3 coding sequence is TGTGCCAGCAGCTCTCGACCTCCGGGACAGAGAACATCACCCCTCCACTTT. Translating gives CASSSRPPGQRTSPLHF.

The chain combines TRBV18 with TRBJ2-7; D is unclear. The V gene lost 4 bases and the J gene lost 4 bases, with 11 bases spanning the gap. The CDR3 covers 13 residues. Germline assignment: CDR1 KGHSH and CDR2 LQKENI. For the CDR3, the DNA is TGTGCCAGCTCACGGGGTTTCGTTTACGAGCAGTACTTC. It specifies CASSRGFVYEQYF.

The V gene is TRBV21-1, the J gene TRBJ1-2; TRBD1 is taken as the D call from the table, unchecked against the DNA. TRBV21-1 represents a pseudogene. The CDR3 runs to 12 residues. The CDR3 nucleotides read TGTGCCAGCAGCAAAGTAGAGACAGTCCTCACCTTC. It yields the protein CASSKVETVLTF.

Turning to this clone: At one end, the junction sequence differs from germline, possibly due to a read error. The chain couples TRBV28 to TRBJ2-1, with 11 bases identical to TRBD2. The CDR3 is 17 residues long. CDR1 and CDR2 (germline): MDHEN, SYDVKM. The CDR3 DNA reads TGTGCCAGCAGTGTCCAGCTAGCGGGAGGCTCCTTCAATGAGCAGTTCTTC. Protein product: CASSVQLAGGSFNEQFF.

The chain combines TRBV3-1 (or the pseudogene TRBV3-2) with TRBJ2-3, with D uncertain. The CDR3 length is 17 residues. V was pared by 1 base and J by 2 bases, with 16 bases between. Germline V CDR1 and CDR2: LGHDT, YNNKEL (reference sequence). The CDR3 is CASSQGDSFALTDTQYF. CDR3 DNA: TGTGCCAGCAGCCAAGGCGATAGCTTCGCCCTCACAGATACGCAGTATTTT.

This clone was seen only once. V and J are TRBV30 and TRBJ2-1, with TRBD1 matching over 8 bases. J was trimmed by 5 bases and V by 3 bases; bases with no gene match: 9. The CDR3 has 15 residues. The germline gives CDR1 GTSNPN, CDR2 SVGIG (reference sequence). The CDR3 spells CAWSGQGQADNEQFF. The CDR3 nucleotides are TGTGCCTGGAGCGGTCAGGGACAGGCTGACAATGAGCAGTTCTTC.

The V and J genes are TRBV19 and TRBJ2-4, with 8 bases lining up with TRBD2. CDR3 length equals 16 residues. Unmatched junction bases numbered 8, after V lost 7 bases and J lost 0 bases. The germline V gene has CDR1 LNHDA and CDR2 SQIVND (reference sequence). The CDR3 sequence: CASKPGGSVAKNIQYF. In DNA, the CDR3 is TGTGCCAGTAAACCGGGGGGGTCTGTAGCCAAAAACATTCAGTACTTC.

The V call is TRBV11-2, the J call TRBJ2-7; TRBD2 aligns across 13 bases. Germline V CDR1 and CDR2: SGHAT, FQNNGV. This CDR3 is 17 amino acids long. The trim removed 5 bases at V and 0 bases at J, leaving 7 bases unmatched. The CDR3 bases are TGTGCCAGCAGCGCCCGACTAGCGGGAGGCCTCTCCTACGAGCAGTACTTC. This codes for CASSARLAGGLSYEQYF.

J is TRBJ1-4 and V is TRBV5-8, with D possibly matching TRBD1 (6 bases). V lost 0 bases and J 4 bases, leaving 10 bases between the germline ends. CDR1 and CDR2 from the germline V gene are SGHTS and YDEGEE. CDR3 length equals 15 residues. The CDR3 DNA follows: TGTGCCAGCAGCTTGGGACAGGACGTTAATGAAAAACTGTTTTTT. Translating gives CASSLGQDVNEKLFF.

This clone was counted only a few times. The rearrangement links TRBV19 to TRBJ2-1, with TRBD2 identical over 13 bases. With V trimmed by 3 bases and J by 0 bases, 8 bases remained unmatched. The germline gives CDR1 LNHDA, CDR2 SQIVND (reference sequence). The CDR3 has 19 residues. CDR3 amino acids: CASSMSGTSGMSSYNEQFF. DNA of the CDR3: TGTGCCAGTAGTATGTCCGGGACTAGCGGGATGAGCTCCTACAATGAGCAGTTCTTC.

This clone was recorded only once. The rearrangement uses TRBV9 and TRBJ2-3, with no clear D. The CDR3 runs 14 residues. Looked up from germline, CDR1 is SGDLS and CDR2 is YYNGEE. V lost 3 bases to trimming and J lost 3 bases, with 11 bases between them. The CDR3 loop is CASSANTATDTQYF. The CDR3 DNA reads as TGTGCCAGCAGCGCTAACACAGCGACAGATACGCAGTATTTT.

V gene TRBV24-1 combines with J gene TRBJ2-3, with TRBD2 matching over 9 bases. Germline V gene sequence: CDR1 KGHDR, CDR2 SFDVKD. This CDR3 has 17 amino acids. V lost 7 bases and J lost 2; bases outside the gene matches: 12. The CDR3 sequence: CATSPRGRAANTDTQYF. DNA for the CDR3: TGTGCCACCAGCCCGCGCGGGAGGGCCGCTAACACAGATACGCAGTATTTT.

The gene calls are TRBV9 and TRBJ1-5; no firm D call. The CDR3 has 13 residues. V lost 0 bases, J lost 5 bases, and 6 bases lay in between. Germline V gives CDR1 SGDLS, CDR2 YYNGEE. CDR3 region: CASSVGVHQPQHF. The CDR3 nucleotides are TGTGCCAGCAGCGTAGGGGTTCATCAGCCCCAGCATTTT. Together with reference TRBV9 and TRBJ1-5, the CDR3 gives the full variable domain: DSGVTQTPKHLITATGQRVTLRCSPRSGDLSVYWYQQSLDQGLQFLIQYYNGEERAKGNILERFSAQQFPDLHSELNLSSLELGDSALYFCASSVGVHQPQHFGDGTRLSIL.

This sequence joins TRBV6-5 and TRBJ2-7; 7 positions match TRBD1. The trim removed 9 bases at V and 1 base at J, leaving 9 bases unmatched. Germline-derived CDR1 and CDR2 are MNHEY and SVGAGI. The CDR3 loop spans 14 amino acids. The CDR3 protein is CASGRGQRSYEQYF. For the CDR3, the DNA is TGTGCCAGTGGAAGGGGGCAGAGGTCCTACGAGCAGTACTTC.